The clone carrying this T cell receptor (beta chain) was recorded once. What it binds is not known. The data were taken from a study of chemoradiotherapy in HPV16-positive cancers. Findings of the study overall: HPV-responsive T-cell expansion during chemoradiotherapy was linked to improved recurrence-free survival in HPV16-positive patients. Non-HPV-specific T cells did not expand in tumors during treatment, whereas candidate HPV-specific clones and E7-related motifs did.

Some clones are missing from TCRdb's copy, which holds only in-frame ones; the method was immunoSEQ multiplex PCR. The repertoire consists of a few hundred clones, with around 96% occurring once and the leading ten covering about 8.8%. The CDR3 has 15 residues. Germline V gene data show CDR1 as PRHDT and CDR2 as FYEKMQ (reference sequence). Trimming left V 0 bases short and J 2 bases short, with 9 bases between. The gene calls are TRBV13 and TRBJ2-3; D is unclear. The sequenced sample was tumor tissue, obtained from a patient who underwent chemoradiotherapy. The TCR sequence derives from a human donor with HPV-associated anogenital cancer. The CDR3 is CASSLGGFSTDTQYF. CDR3 DNA sequence: TGTGCCAGCAGCTTAGGTGGGTTCTCCACAGATACGCAGTATTTT.